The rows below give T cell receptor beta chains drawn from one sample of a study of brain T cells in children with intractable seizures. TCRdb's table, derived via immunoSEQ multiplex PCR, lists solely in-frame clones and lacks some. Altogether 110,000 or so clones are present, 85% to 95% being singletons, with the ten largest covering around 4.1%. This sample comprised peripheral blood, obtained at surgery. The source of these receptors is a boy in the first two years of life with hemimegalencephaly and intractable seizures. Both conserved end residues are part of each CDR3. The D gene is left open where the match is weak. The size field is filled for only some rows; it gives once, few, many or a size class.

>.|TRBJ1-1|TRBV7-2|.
CASSYRGNTEAFF
TGTGCCAGCAGCTATAGGGGGAACACTGAAGCTTTCTTT
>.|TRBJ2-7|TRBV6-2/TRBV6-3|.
CASSYPRYEQYF
TGTGCCAGCAGTTACCCCCGCTACGAGCAGTACTTC
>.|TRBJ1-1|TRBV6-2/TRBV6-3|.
CASSPRVNTEAFF
TGTGCCAGCAGTCCACGTGTGAACACTGAAGCTTTCTTT
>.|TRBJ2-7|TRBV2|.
CASGVGYEQYF
TGTGCCAGCGGGGTTGGCTACGAGCAGTACTTC
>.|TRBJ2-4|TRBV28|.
CASSSPLAQAKNIQYF
TGTGCCAGCAGTTCTCCCCTGGCCCAAGCCAAAAACATTCAGTACTTC
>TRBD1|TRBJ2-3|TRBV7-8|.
CASSANRGLGTDTQYF
TGTGCCAGCAGCGCCAACAGGGGGCTGGGCACAGATACGCAGTATTTT
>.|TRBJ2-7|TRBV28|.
CASSLWRESSYEQYF
TGTGCCAGCAGTTTATGGAGGGAGAGCTCCTACGAGCAGTACTTC
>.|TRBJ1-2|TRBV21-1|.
CASSKEVLPYGYTF
TGTGCCAGCAGCAAAGAAGTTTTACCTTATGGCTACACCTTC
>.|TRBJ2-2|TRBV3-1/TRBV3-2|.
CASSATPVADWNTGELFF
TGTGCCAGCAGCGCCACTCCAGTAGCTGACTGGAACACCGGGGAGCTGTTTTTT
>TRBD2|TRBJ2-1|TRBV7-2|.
CASSTGTRYNEQFF
TGTGCCAGCAGTACCGGGACTAGGTACAATGAGCAGTTCTTC
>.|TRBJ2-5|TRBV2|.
CASSATDSGETQYF
TGTGCCAGCAGCGCGACAGATTCTGGGGAGACCCAGTACTTC
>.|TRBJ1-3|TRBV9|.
CASSNSGNTIYF
TGTGCCAGCAGCAACTCTGGAAACACCATATATTTT
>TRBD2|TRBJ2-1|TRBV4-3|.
CASSQGLAGDEQFF
TGCGCCAGCAGCCAAGGACTAGCGGGAGATGAGCAGTTCTTC
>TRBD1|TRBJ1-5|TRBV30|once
CAWSPGTGGNQPQHF
TGTGCCTGGAGTCCCGGGACAGGGGGTAATCAGCCCCAGCATTTT